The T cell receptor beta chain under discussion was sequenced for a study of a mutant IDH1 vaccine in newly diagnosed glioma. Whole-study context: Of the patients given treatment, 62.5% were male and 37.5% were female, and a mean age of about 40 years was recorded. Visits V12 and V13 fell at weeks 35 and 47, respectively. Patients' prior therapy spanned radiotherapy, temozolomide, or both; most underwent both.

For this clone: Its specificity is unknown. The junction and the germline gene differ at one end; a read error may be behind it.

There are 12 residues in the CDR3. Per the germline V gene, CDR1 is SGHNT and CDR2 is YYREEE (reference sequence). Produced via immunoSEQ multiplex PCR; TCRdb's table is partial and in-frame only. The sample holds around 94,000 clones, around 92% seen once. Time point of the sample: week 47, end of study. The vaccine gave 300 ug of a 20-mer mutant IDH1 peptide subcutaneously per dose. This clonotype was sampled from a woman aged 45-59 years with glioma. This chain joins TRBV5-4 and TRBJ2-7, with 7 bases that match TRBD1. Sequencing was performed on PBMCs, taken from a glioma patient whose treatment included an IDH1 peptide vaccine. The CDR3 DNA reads TGTGCCAGCAGCCTAAACTACCGGGACAGAAGCTTC. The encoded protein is CASSLNYRDRSF.